The rows below give T cell receptor beta chains drawn from one sample of a study of T cells in Graves' hyperthyroidism and ophthalmopathy. TCRdb reprocessed the multiplex PCR reads via MiXCR and lists one record per CDR3 protein. The table records around 580,000 distinct CDR3 sequences, just over 45% of them present only once. What was sequenced was peripheral blood or thyroid tissue (not recorded which). These receptors originate from a woman under 30 with Graves' hyperthyroidism. The CDR3 runs from the conserved cysteine through the conserved F or W. Each record gives: V gene, D gene, clone size, J gene, CDR3 DNA, CDR3 protein. The D gene is left open where the match is weak. Clone size appears in some rows only: once, few, many, or a class for an expanded clone.

V: TRBV25-1; D: TRBD1; size: -; J: TRBJ2-7; DNA: TGTGCCAGCGTTGAACTGGGCAGGGGGCTCCGCGAGCAGTACTTC; CDR3: CASVELGRGLREQYF
V: TRBV20-1; D: TRBD1; size: -; J: TRBJ1-2; DNA: TGCAGTGCTAGAGAAGCAGGGGGTCTTGGCTACACCTTC; CDR3: CSAREAGGLGYTF
V: TRBV2; D: -; size: -; J: TRBJ1-6; DNA: TGTGCCAGCTCGGTTGGGCCGTCGAGTTCACCCCTCCACTTT; CDR3: CASSVGPSSSPLHF
V: TRBV29-1; D: TRBD1; size: few; J: TRBJ1-2; DNA: TGCAGCGTTGTAGCCGGGACAGTGTATGGCTACACCTTC; CDR3: CSVVAGTVYGYTF
V: TRBV20-1; D: TRBD1; size: once; J: TRBJ1-5; DNA: TGCAGTGCTAGAGAGGGACAGGGATATAGCAATCAGCCCCAGCATTTT; CDR3: CSAREGQGYSNQPQHF
V: TRBV27; D: -; size: many; J: TRBJ1-1; DNA: TGTGCCAGCAGTCCAACGCAGGATGGCCGCGAAGCTTTCTTT; CDR3: CASSPTQDGREAFF
V: TRBV7-2; D: -; size: many; J: TRBJ2-7; DNA: TGTGCCAGCAGCTTAGGGCTTGGGGGCCACTACGAGCAGTACTTC; CDR3: CASSLGLGGHYEQYF
V: TRBV20-1; D: -; size: many; J: TRBJ2-5; DNA: TGCAGTGCTGGGGGACGGTGGGAGACCCAGTACTTC; CDR3: CSAGGRWETQYF
V: TRBV29-1; D: TRBD1; size: -; J: TRBJ1-2; DNA: TGCAGCGTCAGGACAGGTTCTAACTATGGCTACACCTTC; CDR3: CSVRTGSNYGYTF
V: TRBV29-1; D: TRBD2; size: -; J: TRBJ2-2; DNA: TGCAGCGTTAGACAGGGACTAGCGTTGAACACCGGGGAGCTGTTTTTT; CDR3: CSVRQGLALNTGELFF
V: TRBV6-1; D: -; size: -; J: TRBJ2-2; DNA: TGTGCCGCCGGCGACGGGGAGCTGTTTTTT; CDR3: CAAGDGELFF
V: TRBV7-8; D: TRBD1; size: -; J: TRBJ1-2; DNA: TGCGCCAGCAGCCAAGGGACAGGGGGCGTCTATGGCTACACCTTC; CDR3: CASSQGTGGVYGYTF
V: TRBV5-8; D: -; size: many; J: TRBJ1-2; DNA: TGTGCCAGCAGTCTAGACGGGGACTATGGCTACACCTTC; CDR3: CASSLDGDYGYTF
V: TRBV15; D: TRBD1; size: -; J: TRBJ1-4; DNA: TGTGCCACCAGCACAGACAGGGGGCACGAAAAACTGTTTTTT; CDR3: CATSTDRGHEKLFF
V: TRBV6-2/TRBV6-3; D: -; size: many; J: TRBJ1-6; DNA: TGTGCCAGCGAGAGGCTAAAGGGTGCCTATAATTCACCCCTCCACTTT; CDR3: CASERLKGAYNSPLHF
V: TRBV9; D: -; size: few; J: TRBJ2-7; DNA: TGTGCCAGCAGCCCGGGCGGTGGGAGGCCCTACGAGCAGTACTTC; CDR3: CASSPGGGRPYEQYF
V: TRBV10-3; D: -; size: many; J: TRBJ2-1; DNA: TGTGCCATCAGTGAACCCGGCGACTCTGGGGAGCAGTTCTTC; CDR3: CAISEPGDSGEQFF
V: TRBV11-3; D: -; size: -; J: TRBJ2-1; DNA: TGTGCCAGCAGCTTAGTCTCTTTGGAGCAGTTCTTC; CDR3: CASSLVSLEQFF
V: TRBV7-9; D: -; size: many; J: TRBJ1-5; DNA: TGTGCCAGCAGCCCAGGGACCGATCAGCCCCAGCATTTT; CDR3: CASSPGTDQPQHF
V: TRBV2; D: -; size: many; J: TRBJ1-5; DNA: TGTGCCAGCAGTGATGGCAGCAATCAGCCCCAGCATTTT; CDR3: CASSDGSNQPQHF
V: TRBV7-2; D: -; size: -; J: TRBJ1-6; DNA: TGTGCCAGCAGCTTAGCGGGCGGGGGGGAGAGTTCACCCCTCCACTTT; CDR3: CASSLAGGGESSPLHF
V: TRBV7-2; D: -; size: -; J: TRBJ1-1; DNA: TGTGCCAGCAGCTTAGGAGGAGGCAGATACACTGAAGCTTTCTTT; CDR3: CASSLGGGRYTEAFF
V: TRBV7-6; D: -; size: many; J: TRBJ2-7; DNA: TGTGCCAGCAGCTTAATCATAAGCGGGCAGGGTGGCGAGCAGTACTTC; CDR3: CASSLIISGQGGEQYF
V: TRBV29-1; D: -; size: -; J: TRBJ1-2; DNA: TGCAGCGTCCTCCCCCCGGGGGGGCAGGGCTACACCTTC; CDR3: CSVLPPGGQGYTF
V: TRBV5-8; D: -; size: many; J: TRBJ2-7; DNA: TGTGCCAGCAGCCCCCATCTTGGGGGGCCCAACGAGCAGTACTTC; CDR3: CASSPHLGGPNEQYF
V: TRBV10-3; D: -; size: -; J: TRBJ1-2; DNA: TGTGCCATCAGGACGGCAGGGAGAGGCTACACCTTC; CDR3: CAIRTAGRGYTF
V: TRBV24-1; D: -; size: -; J: TRBJ1-5; DNA: TGTGCCACCAGTGAGCGGACAGTTAGCAATCAGCCCCAGCATTTT; CDR3: CATSERTVSNQPQHF
V: TRBV19; D: -; size: -; J: TRBJ1-2; DNA: TGTGCCAGTAGTATCATAACTTCGAACACCGGGGGCTTGTTTGGCTACACCTTC; CDR3: CASSIITSNTGGLFGYTF
V: TRBV7-3; D: TRBD1; size: -; J: TRBJ1-4; DNA: TGTGCCAGCAGCTTGACCGGGACAGGGGGCGTCGGATTCCTGAAAAAACTGTTTTTT; CDR3: CASSLTGTGGVGFLKKLFF
V: TRBV2; D: -; size: many; J: TRBJ2-5; DNA: TGTGCCAGCAGTGAGCGGGCACAAGAGACCCAGTACTTC; CDR3: CASSERAQETQYF
V: TRBV27; D: -; size: -; J: TRBJ1-2; DNA: TGTGCCAGCAGTTTGGCTTTCGGAGGGATTCTCAATGGCTACACCTTC; CDR3: CASSLAFGGILNGYTF
V: TRBV4-2; D: -; size: many; J: TRBJ2-2; DNA: TGCGCCAGCAGCCAAGACCCGTGGAGGGAGCTGTTTTTT; CDR3: CASSQDPWRELFF
V: TRBV7-9; D: -; size: many; J: TRBJ2-2; DNA: TGTGCCAGCAGCTTTTTTAGCGGACTACAAAACACCGGGGAGCTGTTTTTT; CDR3: CASSFFSGLQNTGELFF
V: TRBV10-3; D: TRBD2; size: few; J: TRBJ2-2; DNA: TGTGCCATCAGTGAGTCCGGGACTAGCGGCAACACCGGGGAGCTGTTTTTT; CDR3: CAISESGTSGNTGELFF
V: TRBV29-1; D: TRBD1; size: -; J: TRBJ1-1; DNA: TGCAGCGTTGGGGGGACAGGGCTGAACACTGAAGCTTTCTTT; CDR3: CSVGGTGLNTEAFF
V: TRBV20-1; D: TRBD2; size: once; J: TRBJ2-1; DNA: TGCAGTGCCCGAAAAGCGGGAGTGCCCTACAATGAGCAGTTCTTC; CDR3: CSARKAGVPYNEQFF
V: TRBV7-2; D: TRBD1; size: -; J: TRBJ2-6; DNA: TGTGCCAGCAGCTTAGCGTGGGACAGGGGGGCCAACGTCCTGACTTTC; CDR3: CASSLAWDRGANVLTF
V: TRBV19; D: -; size: -; J: TRBJ1-5; DNA: TGTGCCAGTGGGAGTGCAAATCGGCCCCAGCATTTT; CDR3: CASGSANRPQHF
V: TRBV10-1; D: -; size: many; J: TRBJ1-6; DNA: TGCGCCAGCAACGGGGGCTCACCCCTCCACTTT; CDR3: CASNGGSPLHF
V: TRBV5-1; D: -; size: many; J: TRBJ2-5; DNA: TGCGCCAGCAGCCCGAATTCGGAGACCCAGTACTTC; CDR3: CASSPNSETQYF
V: TRBV13; D: TRBD1; size: few; J: TRBJ1-2; DNA: TGTGCCAGCAGTGCTGGGGGACAGGGGAACTATGGCTACACCTTC; CDR3: CASSAGGQGNYGYTF
V: TRBV4-1; D: -; size: many; J: TRBJ1-1; DNA: TGCGCCAGCAGCCAAGTATCAGGGGCCTGGACTGAAGCTTTCTTT; CDR3: CASSQVSGAWTEAFF
V: TRBV24-1; D: -; size: many; J: TRBJ1-5; DNA: TGTGCCACCAGCCACCGGGACACCGATCAGCCCCAGCATTTT; CDR3: CATSHRDTDQPQHF
V: TRBV20-1; D: -; size: many; J: TRBJ1-2; DNA: TGCAGTGCTGGGAGACCGGGACGCCACCTTAGTCACACCTTC; CDR3: CSAGRPGRHLSHTF
V: TRBV7-2; D: -; size: many; J: TRBJ1-2; DNA: TGTGCCAGCAGCCTGGAGGTGGGTCGAGGCTACACCTTC; CDR3: CASSLEVGRGYTF
V: TRBV19; D: -; size: many; J: TRBJ1-5; DNA: TGTGCCAGTAGTAATTGGGGGTATAGCAATCAGCCCCAGCATTTT; CDR3: CASSNWGYSNQPQHF
V: TRBV20-1; D: TRBD2; size: -; J: TRBJ2-7; DNA: TGCAGTGCCAGAAGCGGGAGGGCGGGGTACGAGCAGTACTTC; CDR3: CSARSGRAGYEQYF
V: TRBV19; D: -; size: many; J: TRBJ1-5; DNA: TGTGCCAGTAGTATAGAACATTTTAGCAATCAGCCCCAGCATTTT; CDR3: CASSIEHFSNQPQHF